Below are 32 T cell receptor beta chains sequenced from a single sample in a study of T cell repertoires in cytomegalovirus infection. One entry per CDR3 protein results from TCRdb running MiXCR on the reads. Of about 400,000 distinct CDR3 sequences listed, approximately 18% are singletons. Sequenced input: PBMCs. The receptor set was obtained from a human donor in good health (CMV status not recorded). Some clones in this sample may be carry-over from other donors' samples.

This clonotype was observed once. This chain joins TRBV3-1 and TRBJ2-1; TRBD2 matches at 8 bases. V gave up 1 base and J gave up 8 bases; unmatched junction bases: 4. The length of the CDR3 is 14 residues. CDR1 is LGHDT and CDR2 is YNNKEL in the germline V gene (reference sequence). CDR3: CASSQAGGGDEQFF. CDR3 coding DNA: TGTGCCAGCAGCCAAGCGGGGGGGGGCGATGAGCAGTTCTTC.

This chain connects TRBV29-1 to TRBJ2-7, with 7 bases fitting TRBD2. Looked up from germline, CDR1 is SQVTM and CDR2 is ANQGSEA. Germline trimming cut 5 bases from V and 2 bases from J; bases unmatched to any gene: 3. The CDR3 extends over 12 amino acids. CDR3 loop: CSVQSGAYEQYF. The CDR3 DNA reads as TGCAGCGTTCAGAGCGGGGCCTACGAGCAGTACTTC.

The chain uses TRBV12-3 or TRBV12-4 and TRBJ2-5; D may match TRBD1 or TRBD2 (5 bases each). Trimming took off 5 bases at V and 4 bases at J, with 23 bases between the two ends. This CDR3 has 17 amino acids. The CDR3 is CASSPRGQGLGVETQYF. The CDR3 DNA sequence: TGTGCCAGCAGTCCCCGGGGCCAGGGCTTAGGGGTAGAGACCCAGTACTTC.

The chain links TRBV29-1 to TRBJ1-1, with D unclear. The germline V and J ends were trimmed by 7 bases and 6 bases, with 9 bases remaining between them. The CDR3 contains 10 residues. Germline values: CDR1 SQVTM, CDR2 ANQGSEA. CDR3 in amino acids: CSATSAEAFF. CDR3 in DNA: TGCAGCGCCACGTCCGCTGAAGCTTTCTTT.

At least ten counts were recorded for this clonotype. The V call is TRBV28, the J call TRBJ1-1, with a tentative D call TRBD1 (5 bases). The germline V gene has CDR1 MDHEN and CDR2 SYDVKM. The CDR3 has 16 residues. V gave up 3 bases and J gave up 1 base, with 15 bases separating them. The CDR3 sequence is CASSFEFDRGNTEAFF. For the CDR3, the DNA is TGTGCCAGCAGTTTCGAGTTCGACAGAGGGAACACTGAAGCTTTCTTT.

This clonotype was counted a few times. The chain employs TRBV27 and TRBJ1-6, with 7 bases fitting TRBD1. CDR1 is MNHEY and CDR2 is SMNVEV in the germline V gene (reference sequence). J lost 5 bases, V lost 4 bases, and 14 bases had no gene match. This CDR3 has 18 residues. CDR3 in DNA: TGTGCCAGCAGTTGGGGTCTACCGGGACAGATCGATAATTCACCCCTCCACTTT. Translated: CASSWGLPGQIDNSPLHF.

The chain couples TRBV5-4 to TRBJ2-3; D remains unclear. This CDR3 has 14 residues. V lost 4 bases and J lost 4, with 13 bases in between. The germline V gene has CDR1 SGHNT and CDR2 YYREEE (reference sequence). The CDR3 protein is CASSIVPGADTQYF. The CDR3 DNA reads TGTGCCAGCAGCATTGTGCCGGGCGCAGATACGCAGTATTTT.

In its sample, this clonotype was seen many times. The genes are TRBV12-3 or TRBV12-4 and TRBJ1-3; possibly TRBD1 for D (5 bases). CDR3 length equals 14 residues. The V end was cut by 5 bases, the J end by 1 base, with 9 bases between. This CDR3 reads CASSTAGSGNTIYF. The CDR3 DNA reads as TGTGCCAGCAGTACTGCAGGGTCTGGAAACACCATATATTTT.

Only a few counts were recorded for this clonotype. CDR3 nucleotides: TGTGCCAGCAGCGGGTGGGGGGGAAAGTGGGATACGCAGTATTTT. Protein sequence: CASSGWGGKWDTQYF. The rearrangement joins TRBV9 to TRBJ2-3; 7 nucleotides line up with TRBD2. V was pared by 3 bases and J by 6 bases, with 10 bases of the junction left unmatched. This CDR3 region has 15 residues. The germline CDR1 and CDR2 sequences are SGDLS and YYNGEE. The full variable domain, its missing parts supplied by reference TRBV9 and TRBJ2-3, is DSGVTQTPKHLITATGQRVTLRCSPRSGDLSVYWYQQSLDQGLQFLIQYYNGEERAKGNILERFSAQQFPDLHSELNLSSLELGDSALYFCASSGWGGKWDTQYFGPGTRLTVL.

The chain couples TRBV11-2 to TRBJ2-1; maybe TRBD1 (6 bases). The length of the CDR3 is 16 residues. Trimming removed 2 bases from V and 3 bases from J, with 14 bases in between. Germline lookup yields CDR1 SGHAT and CDR2 FQNNGV. CDR3 nucleotide sequence: TGTGCCAGCAGCTTAAGAGAAGGCAGGGGCTACAATGAGCAGTTCTTC. The encoded protein is CASSLREGRGYNEQFF.

The gene calls are TRBV29-1 and TRBJ2-3, with 16 bases fitting TRBD2. The germline gives CDR1 SQVTM, CDR2 ANQGSEA. With 3 bases clipped from V and 5 bases from J, the junction kept 8 bases outside the gene matches. The CDR3 extends over 17 amino acids. Here the CDR3 reads CSVDGTSGGAEVDTQYF. The CDR3 nucleotides read TGCAGCGTTGATGGGACTAGCGGGGGGGCGGAGGTAGATACGCAGTATTTT.

The chain couples TRBV29-1 to TRBJ2-1; tentative D call: TRBD2 (6 bases). Germline V CDR1 and CDR2: SQVTM, ANQGSEA. The CDR3 totals 15 residues. V was trimmed by 7 bases and J by 0 bases, leaving 16 bases between them. The chain's CDR3 is CSAALRGSSYNEQFF. DNA for the CDR3: TGCAGCGCTGCCTTACGGGGGAGCTCCTACAATGAGCAGTTCTTC.

This clonotype was seen a few times. The chain combines TRBV5-5 with TRBJ2-7; TRBD2 matches at 11 bases. Germline loops: CDR1 SGHKS, CDR2 YYEKEE (reference sequence). CDR3 length equals 17 residues. Trimming cost V 0 bases and J 0 bases; bases outside gene matches: 5. The CDR3, as DNA: TGTGCCAGCAGCTTGGGGCCGACTAGCGGGATCTCCTACGAGCAGTACTTC. It codes for CASSLGPTSGISYEQYF.

There are many counts of this clonotype. The rearrangement links TRBV7-9 to TRBJ2-2; a possible D gene is TRBD2 (6 bases). CDR3 length: 16 amino acids. CDR1 is SEHNR and CDR2 is FQNEAQ in the germline V gene (reference sequence). V was shortened by 5 bases and J by 0 bases, with 13 bases between the two germline ends. The CDR3 region is CASSPSGTSNTGELFF. The CDR3, as DNA: TGTGCCAGCAGCCCATCCGGGACTTCGAACACCGGGGAGCTGTTTTTT.

In its sample, this clonotype was seen many times. CDR3 loop: CASSFSGAREKLFF. The CDR3 coding sequence is TGTGCCAGCAGCTTTTCGGGGGCGCGCGAAAAACTGTTTTTT. V gene TRBV7-9 combines with J gene TRBJ1-4; possibly TRBD1 for D (6 bases). CDR3 size: 14 residues. Trimming removed 3 bases from V and 8 bases from J, with 13 bases in between. Germline values: CDR1 SEHNR, CDR2 FQNEAQ (reference sequence).

This clonotype has at least ten counts. CDR3: CASSLVGLQGNQPQHF. DNA of the CDR3: TGTGCCAGCAGCTTAGTGGGACTCCAGGGGAATCAGCCCCAGCATTTT. V is TRBV7-2 and J is TRBJ1-5; the D gene is possibly TRBD1 (6 bases). The V gene's germline CDR1 is SGHTA and CDR2 FQGNSA. CDR3 length equals 16 residues. The ends were cut back, 1 base at V and 4 bases at J, with 14 bases in the middle.

In this sample, this clonotype turned up a few times. This rearrangement joins TRBV27 to TRBJ2-5; 9 bases are shared with TRBD1. V trimming: 6 bases; J trimming: 5 bases; junction bases outside the gene matches: 10. The length of the CDR3 is 15 residues. CDR1 and CDR2 (germline): MNHEY, SMNVEV (reference sequence). CDR3 in amino acids: CASSLGQGERETQYF. In nucleotides, the CDR3 is TGTGCCAGCAGCCTGGGACAGGGTGAGAGGGAGACCCAGTACTTC.

The rearrangement joins TRBV11-2 to TRBJ2-2, with 7 bases lining up with TRBD2. V trimming: 4 bases; J trimming: 4 bases; junction bases outside the gene matches: 12. The CDR3 has 17 amino acids. The germline CDR1 and CDR2 sequences are SGHAT and FQNNGV. The CDR3 is CASSSEGILAITGELFF. CDR3 nucleotides: TGTGCCAGCAGCTCAGAAGGGATACTAGCGATCACCGGGGAGCTGTTTTTT.

The sample holds many counts of this clonotype. The chain combines TRBV28 with TRBJ1-4; D remains ambiguous. The CDR3 sequence is 15 residues long. Germline-derived CDR1 and CDR2 are MDHEN and SYDVKM. Trimming left V 5 bases short and J 8 bases short, with 18 bases between. CDR3: CASSLTGPRGEKLFF. The CDR3, as DNA: TGTGCCAGCAGTCTCACCGGGCCCCGTGGCGAAAAACTGTTTTTT.

The chain joins TRBV6-4 to TRBJ1-1; D gene unclear. Trimming removed 3 bases at V and 1 base at J, with 6 bases between. The CDR3 loop spans 13 amino acids. In germline, CDR1 is MRHNA, CDR2 SNTAGT. The DNA for the CDR3 is TGTGCCAGCAGTGAAGAGGAGAACACTGAAGCTTTCTTT. This sequence encodes CASSEEENTEAFF.

This clonotype has at least ten counts. The chain is built from TRBV7-2 and TRBJ2-3; TRBD2 is a possible D gene (7 bases). Trimming took 5 bases from V and 4 from J, leaving 19 bases between them. From germline, CDR1 is SGHTA and CDR2 FQGNSA. The CDR3 contains 16 residues. The CDR3 spells CASSPVGGLSADTQYF. The CDR3 nucleotides are TGTGCCAGCAGCCCCGTCGGGGGGCTTAGCGCAGATACGCAGTATTTT. The full variable domain, rest sourced from reference TRBV7-2 and TRBJ2-3, is GAGVSQSPSNKVTEKGKDVELRCDPISGHTALYWYRQSLGQGLEFLIYFQGNSAPDKSGLPSDRFSAERTGGSVSTLTIQRTQQEDSAVYLCASSPVGGLSADTQYFGPGTRLTVL.

The V gene is TRBV4-1, the J gene TRBJ2-7; D might be TRBD2 (7 bases). Germline loops: CDR1 MGHRA, CDR2 YSYEKL. This CDR3 has 15 amino acids. The V end lost 4 bases, the J end lost 3 bases, and 16 bases lay between the germline ends. The CDR3 DNA is TGCGCCAGCAGCCCTCGGGCGGGGGCCCGCTACGAGCAGTACTTC. Protein product: CASSPRAGARYEQYF.

Comments on this clonotype: This may be a read error: a much more frequent sequence differs by one nucleotide. The rearrangement links TRBV7-2 to TRBJ2-1; TRBD2 matches at 11 bases. CDR1 is SGHTA and CDR2 is FQGNSA in the germline V gene. There are 15 residues in the CDR3. CDR3 sequence reads: CASSVGTSGYNEEFF. CDR3 sequence (DNA): TGTGCCAGCAGCGTCGGGACTAGCGGTTACAATGAGGAGTTCTTC.

This clonotype showed up many times. The chain uses TRBV12-5 and TRBJ2-7; D is undetermined. The CDR3 is 14 residues long. Germline V gene sequence: CDR1 LGHNT, CDR2 FRNRAP. V was cut by 4 bases and J by 3 bases, with 13 bases left in between. In nucleotides, the CDR3 is TGTGCTAGTGGTTCGGGCAGGTTAAACTACGAGCAGTACTTC. This gives the protein CASGSGRLNYEQYF.

This clonotype has only a few counts. This chain joins TRBV12-3 or TRBV12-4 and TRBJ2-5, with TRBD2 matching 12 bases. The CDR3 totals 18 residues. Unmatched junction bases numbered 16, after V lost 6 bases and J lost 5 bases. The CDR3 region has the DNA TGTGCCAGCAGCCTGAGTTTACTAGCGGGGGGCCAGGGGGAGACCCAGTACTTC. Protein product: CASSLSLLAGGQGETQYF.

This clonotype was found a few times. The chain couples TRBV5-1 to TRBJ1-1, with TRBD1 matching 9 bases. Germline values: CDR1 SGHRS, CDR2 YFSETQ. The V gene end was trimmed by 4 bases and the J gene end by 4 bases; junction bases not matched to a gene: 8. The CDR3 has 15 amino acids. CDR3: CASSLTQGAGTEAFF. In DNA, the CDR3 is TGCGCCAGCAGCCTCACACAGGGGGCTGGCACTGAAGCTTTCTTT. The full variable domain, completed using reference TRBV5-1 and TRBJ1-1, is KAGVTQTPRYLIKTRGQQVTLSCSPISGHRSVSWYQQTPGQGLQFLFEYFSETQRNKGNFPGRFSGRQFSNSRSEMNVSTLELGDSALYLCASSLTQGAGTEAFFGQGTRLTVV.

This clonotype was seen many times. The V gene is TRBV7-8, the J gene TRBJ1-5; D gene ambiguous. CDR1 and CDR2 (germline): SGHVS, FQNEAQ. The CDR3 has 15 amino acids. Trimming pared 5 bases from V and 0 bases from J, leaving 11 bases between. The CDR3 spells CASSEQRFSNQPQHF. The CDR3 DNA sequence: TGTGCCAGCAGCGAACAGCGATTTAGCAATCAGCCCCAGCATTTT.

V is TRBV2 and J is TRBJ2-3; D unresolved. The CDR3 runs to 14 residues. The germline gives CDR1 SNHLY, CDR2 FYNNEI. With 9 bases removed from V and 5 bases from J, the gap between germline ends came to 18 bases. The CDR3 here is CASRLIFGIDTQYF. Here the CDR3 DNA reads TGTGCCAGTCGTCTAATCTTTGGGATAGATACGCAGTATTTT.

This chain joins TRBV4-1 and TRBJ1-1; 9 bases map to TRBD1. From germline, CDR1 is MGHRA and CDR2 YSYEKL. V dropped 2 bases and J dropped 11; count of bases not matched to a gene: 6. CDR3 length: 13 amino acids. The chain's CDR3 is CASSQIQGAWAFF. The CDR3 DNA reads TGCGCCAGCAGCCAAATACAGGGGGCTTGGGCTTTCTTT.

This clonotype occurred a few times. The CDR3 bases are TGTGCCAGCAGTGGGGACAGGGGGACCGAAAAACTGTTTTTT. Amino acid sequence: CASSGDRGTEKLFF. The chain joins TRBV2 to TRBJ1-4; 11 nucleotides line up with TRBD1. The V gene's germline CDR1 is SNHLY and CDR2 FYNNEI. The CDR3 length is 14 residues. The V and J ends lost 4 bases and 8 bases, in that order; junction bases with no gene match: 3.

V is TRBV20-1 and J is TRBJ2-1; 9 bases are a match to TRBD2. Germline V gene lookup returns CDR1 DFQATT and CDR2 SNEGSKA (reference sequence). The CDR3 extends over 14 amino acids. Trimming cost V 4 bases and J 4 bases; bases outside gene matches: 5. The CDR3 coding sequence is TGCAGTGCTATGGACCTAGCGGGGTACAATGAGCAGTTCTTC. This translates into CSAMDLAGYNEQFF.

This clonotype has just a few counts. The V call is TRBV12-3 or TRBV12-4, the J call TRBJ2-1; TRBD2 aligns across 10 bases. J was trimmed by 10 bases and V by 2 bases; bases with no gene match: 8. The length of the CDR3 is 15 residues. This CDR3 reads CASSLSSGRAGEQFF. The CDR3 DNA reads TGTGCCAGCAGTTTATCGAGCGGGAGGGCCGGCGAGCAGTTCTTC.